Below, one T cell receptor (beta chain) is given with its context. Produced via immunoSEQ multiplex PCR; TCRdb's table is partial and in-frame only. The sample yields 84,000 or so clones, roughly 88% seen once. The data belong to a study of OX40 agonist ivuxolimab in advanced cancers. CDR1 and CDR2 from the germline V gene are SGDLS and YYNGEE. The V and J ends lost 3 bases and 4 bases respectively, with 15 bases between them. CDR3 length: 15 amino acids. The chain is built from TRBV9 and TRBJ2-3, with D tentatively TRBD1 (5 bases). This TCR derives from an adult with an advanced solid tumor such as melanoma, head and neck, liver or kidney cancer. The sequencing here drew on CD4+ or CD8+ T cells sorted from blood, taken in a trial of the OX40 agonist ivuxolimab. The CDR3 region is CASSGQSGIPDTQYF. The CDR3 nucleotides are TGTGCCAGCAGCGGGCAATCAGGGATCCCAGATACGCAGTATTTT.